The 27 T cell receptor beta chains listed next were all sequenced from one sample in a study of cytomegalovirus exposure and HLA in healthy donors. The PCR contained 60 Vbeta and 13 Jbeta primers. Data came from immunoSEQ multiplex PCR; TCRdb stores just in-frame clones and leaves some out. The sample consists of 100,000 to 150,000 clones, around four fifths of them appearing once. The sample taken for sequencing was PBMCs. The receptors shown here come from a man between 35 and 55 years old in good health and CMV-seronegative.

This clone has more than one count but fewer than ten. V gene TRBV9 combines with J gene TRBJ2-1; D perhaps matches TRBD2 (6 bases). V lost 4 bases and J 4 bases, leaving 15 bases between the germline ends. This CDR3 has 15 amino acids. Germline V lookup: CDR1 SGDLS, CDR2 YYNGEE. The CDR3 region has the DNA TGTGCCAGCAGCCCCGACCCCCTAGCGTACAATGAGCAGTTCTTC. It encodes CASSPDPLAYNEQFF. Drawing the rest from reference TRBV9 and TRBJ2-1, the complete variable domain is DSGVTQTPKHLITATGQRVTLRCSPRSGDLSVYWYQQSLDQGLQFLIQYYNGEERAKGNILERFSAQQFPDLHSELNLSSLELGDSALYFCASSPDPLAYNEQFFGPGTRLTVL.

This clone was counted between two and nine times. This chain connects TRBV9 to TRBJ1-4; perhaps TRBD1 as D (5 bases). V lost 4 bases, J lost 7 bases, and 17 bases lay in between. CDR3 length equals 15 residues. Germline V gives CDR1 SGDLS, CDR2 YYNGEE. The CDR3 coding sequence is TGTGCCAGCAGCCCCCGTGGGGGAGGCGCTGAAAAACTGTTTTTT. Protein: CASSPRGGGAEKLFF.

This clone showed up just a few times. The CDR3 DNA reads TGTGCCAGCAGTGAAGCGCGGCTAGCGGGAGGCGAGCAGTACTTC. Protein: CASSEARLAGGEQYF. The J gene is TRBJ2-7, the V gene TRBV2, with 11 bases matching TRBD2. The CDR3 covers 15 residues. The V segment lost 0 bases and the J segment 6 bases; nucleotides outside the gene matches: 4. CDR1 is SNHLY and CDR2 is FYNNEI in the germline V gene.

The rearrangement links TRBV13 to TRBJ2-5; a possible D gene is TRBD1 (5 bases). Germline CDR1 reads PRHDT; CDR2 reads FYEKMQ (reference sequence). V lost 6 bases, J lost 1 base, and 15 bases lay in between. This CDR3 region has 15 residues. The CDR3 nucleotides are TGTGCCAGCAGTTCTCCAGGGCTGGCCCAAGAGACCCAGTACTTC. It is translated as CASSSPGLAQETQYF.

The chain combines TRBV6-5 with TRBJ2-7, with TRBD1 identical over 7 bases. Germline CDR1 is MNHEY and CDR2 is SVGAGI. This CDR3 spans 14 amino acids. Trimming removed 1 base from V and 0 bases from J; junction bases left unmatched: 0. CDR3 DNA sequence: TGTGCCAGCAGTTACTGGGACAGCTCCTACGAGCAGTACTTC. It translates to CASSYWDSSYEQYF.

This rearrangement joins TRBV29-1 to TRBJ2-7; 14 bases match TRBD2. Germline CDR1 and CDR2: SQVTM and ANQGSEA. This CDR3 has 14 amino acids. Trimming at V came to 6 bases and at J to 4 bases, leaving 5 bases not matched to a gene. The CDR3 coding sequence is TGCAGCGTAGTCGGGACTAGCGGGAGTTACGAGCAGTACTTC. Translated, it gives CSVVGTSGSYEQYF.

The chain joins TRBV6-6 to TRBJ1-5; 7 nucleotides align to TRBD1. This CDR3 is 14 amino acids long. CDR1 MNHNY and CDR2 SVGAGI come from the germline V gene (reference sequence). Unmatched junction bases numbered 3, after V lost 2 bases and J lost 5 bases. The CDR3 sequence: CASSYGQADQPQHF. CDR3 nucleotides: TGTGCCAGCAGTTACGGACAGGCGGATCAGCCCCAGCATTTT.

On this clone: An end of the junction does not agree with germline; a read error may underlie this. The chain combines TRBV7-7 with TRBJ2-2; 7 nucleotides agree with TRBD2. Looked up from germline, CDR1 is SSHAT and CDR2 is FNYEAQ (reference sequence). There are 16 residues in the CDR3. This chain's CDR3 is CASSLVAGVDTGELFF. CDR3 bases: TGTGCTAGCAGCTTAGTGGCGGGAGTGGACACCGGGGAGCTGTTTTTT.

This clone was found a few times. This chain connects TRBV4-3 to TRBJ1-3; unclear D gene. This CDR3 spans 15 amino acids. The germline V gene has CDR1 LGHNA and CDR2 YSLEER. Trimming removed 0 bases at V and 15 bases at J, with 21 bases between. CDR3 region: CASSQDRGPGSPTYF. CDR3 coding DNA: TGCGCCAGCAGCCAAGATCGAGGGCCGGGCAGCCCCACATATTTT.

This chain links TRBV11-1 with TRBJ2-7; D might be TRBD2 (5 bases). The CDR3 totals 12 residues. V was cut by 8 bases and J by 0 bases, with 8 bases left in between. The germline gives CDR1 SGHAT, CDR2 FQDESV (reference sequence). In nucleotides, the CDR3 is TGTGCCAGCGGGAGCGCCTCCTACGAGCAGTACTTC. Translated: CASGSASYEQYF.

The V call is TRBV28, the J call TRBJ1-5, with D possibly TRBD1 on 6 matching bases. The CDR3 spans 16 residues. The germline CDR1 and CDR2 sequences are MDHEN and SYDVKM. Trimming removed 4 bases at V and 7 bases at J, with 20 bases between. CDR3 sequence reads: CASSSPMGTSEQPQHF. The CDR3 DNA reads TGTGCCAGCAGTTCACCTATGGGGACATCGGAGCAGCCCCAGCATTTT.

V is TRBV5-8 and J is TRBJ2-5; 11 bases match TRBD1. The ends lost 7 bases at V and 6 bases at J; junction bases unmatched: 8. This CDR3 is built from 14 residues. CDR1 is SGHTS, CDR2 YDEGEE, per germline. CDR3 sequence reads: CASGGRDRGKTQYF. CDR3 nucleotide sequence: TGTGCCAGCGGGGGACGGGACAGGGGGAAGACCCAGTACTTC.

V and J are TRBV9 and TRBJ2-1; possible D gene TRBD2, 6 bases. Germline loops: CDR1 SGDLS, CDR2 YYNGEE. CDR3 length: 15 residues. V was pared by 1 base and J by 6 bases, with 14 bases between. CDR3 sequence (DNA): TGTGCCAGCAGCGTACGGCGGGACCTTTTCAATGAGCAGTTCTTC. Translated: CASSVRRDLFNEQFF.

J is TRBJ2-1 and V is TRBV11-2, with 7 bases identical to TRBD2. The CDR3 runs to 13 residues. The V and J ends lost 3 bases and 8 bases, in that order; junction bases with no gene match: 4. CDR1 SGHAT and CDR2 FQNNGV come from the germline V gene. The CDR3 reads CASSFERGDEQFF. The DNA for the CDR3 is TGTGCCAGCAGCTTTGAGCGGGGCGATGAGCAGTTCTTC.

The rearrangement joins TRBV4-3 to TRBJ1-4; D uncertain. V was clipped by 0 bases and J by 8 bases, with 7 bases between them. CDR1 LGHNA and CDR2 YSLEER come from the germline V gene. CDR3 length equals 13 residues. The CDR3 bases are TGCGCCAGCAGCCAAGATTTCCGGGAAAAACTGTTTTTT. Translating it yields CASSQDFREKLFF.

The chain is built from TRBV2 and TRBJ2-3; 11 bases fit TRBD2. The germline V gene has CDR1 SNHLY and CDR2 FYNNEI. The CDR3 length is 15 residues. V shed 3 bases, J shed 2 bases, and the junction held 1 base outside the gene matches. The DNA of the CDR3 is TGTGCCAGCAGTGATAGCGGGAGGGCCACAGATACGCAGTATTTT. This gives the protein CASSDSGRATDTQYF.

J is TRBJ2-1 and V is TRBV7-9; 12 bases fit TRBD2. V lost 5 bases to trimming and J lost 7 bases; unmatched junction nucleotides: 6. The CDR3 has 15 residues. The germline gives CDR1 SEHNR, CDR2 FQNEAQ (reference sequence). Here the CDR3 DNA reads TGTGCCAGCAGCCTACTAGCGGGAGGTTTGAATGAGCAGTTCTTC. Protein sequence: CASSLLAGGLNEQFF.

V gene TRBV30 combines with J gene TRBJ1-5; 8 bases fit TRBD1. The CDR3 is 15 residues long. Trimming at V came to 4 bases and at J to 5 bases, leaving 10 bases not matched to a gene. In germline, CDR1 is GTSNPN, CDR2 SVGIG (reference sequence). The CDR3 DNA sequence: TGTGCCTGGACCCACGGGACAGGAGGACATCAGCCCCAGCATTTT. This gives the protein CAWTHGTGGHQPQHF. Based on the CDR3 plus reference TRBV30 and TRBJ1-5, the full variable domain is SQTIHQWPATLVQPVGSPLSLECTVEGTSNPNLYWYRQAAGRGLQLLFYSVGIGQISSEVPQNLSASRPQDRQFILSSKKLLLSDSGFYLCAWTHGTGGHQPQHFGDGTRLSIL.

This clone was seen just once. The chain couples TRBV23-1 to TRBJ2-7; the match to TRBD1 covers 9 bases. TRBV23-1 is designated an ORF whose function remains uncertain. CDR3 length: 16 amino acids. The V gene end was trimmed by 4 bases and the J gene end by 3 bases; junction bases not matched to a gene: 10. Here the CDR3 reads CASSPLTDRGGYEQYF. DNA for the CDR3: TGCGCCAGCAGTCCATTGACCGACAGGGGGGGCTACGAGCAGTACTTC.

The gene calls are TRBV25-1 and TRBJ2-4, with TRBD2 as a possible D gene (5 bases). There are 16 residues in the CDR3. Germline V CDR1 and CDR2: MGHDK, SYGVNS. With 2 bases removed from V and 2 bases from J, the gap between germline ends came to 13 bases. As DNA, the CDR3 is TGTGCCAGCAGTGAACCGGGGAGTTTTCCCAAAAACATTCAGTACTTC. Protein: CASSEPGSFPKNIQYF.

This clone appeared a single time. The chain links TRBV6-5 to TRBJ2-5; TRBD1 agrees at 11 bases. V dropped 5 bases and J dropped 3; count of bases not matched to a gene: 5. The V gene's germline CDR1 is MNHEY and CDR2 SVGAGI. The CDR3 has 15 amino acids. In DNA, the CDR3 is TGTGCCAGCAGTCATGGGACAGGGGGTGAAGAGACCCAGTACTTC. This encodes CASSHGTGGEETQYF.

The genes are TRBV7-9 and TRBJ2-7; possible D gene TRBD1, 6 bases. CDR1 is SEHNR, CDR2 FQNEAQ, per germline (reference sequence). This CDR3 is 14 amino acids long. The germline V and J ends were trimmed by 6 bases and 2 bases, with 14 bases remaining between them. The CDR3 loop reads CASSPADRTYEQYF. The CDR3 DNA reads as TGTGCCAGCAGTCCTGCCGACAGGACCTACGAGCAGTACTTC.

This sequence joins TRBV18 and TRBJ1-2; TRBD1 matches at 9 bases. The CDR3 loop spans 14 amino acids. V trimming: 3 bases; J trimming: 9 bases; junction bases outside the gene matches: 8. Germline CDR1 KGHSH, CDR2 LQKENI. The CDR3 nucleotides are TGTGCCAGCTCACCTGGGACAGGGATGGTCAGCTACACCTTC. The encoded protein is CASSPGTGMVSYTF.

The V gene is TRBV7-9, the J gene TRBJ2-5; TRBD2 agrees at 15 bases. The CDR3 length is 17 residues. Germline V gene lookup returns CDR1 SEHNR and CDR2 FQNEAQ (reference sequence). With 3 bases clipped from V and 4 bases from J, the junction kept 6 bases outside the gene matches. CDR3 protein: CASSLGLAGGVSETQYF. The CDR3 DNA reads as TGTGCCAGCAGCTTGGGACTAGCGGGAGGTGTATCAGAGACCCAGTACTTC.

There are a few counts of this clone. The rearrangement joins TRBV5-4 to TRBJ1-5; possible D gene TRBD1, 5 bases. Germline loops: CDR1 SGHNT, CDR2 YYREEE (reference sequence). There are 13 residues in the CDR3. Trimming removed 3 bases at V and 4 bases at J, with 8 bases between. Here the CDR3 reads CASSSDTNQPQHF. The DNA for the CDR3 is TGTGCCAGCAGCTCGGACACAAATCAGCCCCAGCATTTT.

CDR3 coding DNA: TGTGCCAGCAGCGTAAACAGGGGAGAGACCCAGTACTTC. This encodes CASSVNRGETQYF. This sequence joins TRBV5-8 and TRBJ2-5; the match to TRBD1 covers 7 bases. CDR1 and CDR2 (germline): SGHTS, YDEGEE. The CDR3 sequence is 13 residues long. With 4 bases clipped from V and 4 bases from J, the junction kept 4 bases outside the gene matches.

To note about this clone: Other DNA sequences within the sample encode an identical CDR3. V is TRBV11-3 and J is TRBJ2-1; 9 bases are shared with TRBD1. V lost 5 bases to trimming and J lost 1 base; unmatched junction nucleotides: 3. The CDR3 runs 15 residues. Looked up from germline, CDR1 is SGHNT and CDR2 is YENEEA. CDR3 nucleotides: TGTGCCAGCAGCCTCGACAGGGGGTCCTACAATGAGCAGTTCTTC. Translation: CASSLDRGSYNEQFF.